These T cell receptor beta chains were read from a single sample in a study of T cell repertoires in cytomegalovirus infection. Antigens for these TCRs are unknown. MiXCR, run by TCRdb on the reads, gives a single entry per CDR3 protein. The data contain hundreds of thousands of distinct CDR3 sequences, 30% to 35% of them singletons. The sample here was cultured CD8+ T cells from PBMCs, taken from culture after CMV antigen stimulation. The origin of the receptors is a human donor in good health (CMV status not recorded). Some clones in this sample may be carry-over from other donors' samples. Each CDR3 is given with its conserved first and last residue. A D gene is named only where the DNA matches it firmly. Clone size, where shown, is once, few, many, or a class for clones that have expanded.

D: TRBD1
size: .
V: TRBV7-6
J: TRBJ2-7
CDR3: CASSLGLAGGHEQYF
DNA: TGTGCCAGCAGCTTAGGCTTAGCAGGGGGCCACGAGCAGTACTTC

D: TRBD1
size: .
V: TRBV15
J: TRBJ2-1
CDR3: CATITDRGGGEQFF
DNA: TGTGCCACCATTACGGACAGGGGAGGAGGTGAGCAGTTCTTC

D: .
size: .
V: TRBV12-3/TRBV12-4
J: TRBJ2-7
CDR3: CASSLSGPPYEQYF
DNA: TGTGCCAGCAGTTTATCGGGACCCCCCTACGAGCAGTACTTC

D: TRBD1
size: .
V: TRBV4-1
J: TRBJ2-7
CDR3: CASSQAQGAAYEQYF
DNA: TGCGCCAGCAGCCAAGCACAGGGGGCCGCCTACGAGCAGTACTTC

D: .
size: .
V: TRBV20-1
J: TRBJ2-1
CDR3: CSARDLVGITYNEQFF
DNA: TGCAGTGCTAGAGATCTCGTGGGCATAACCTACAATGAGCAGTTCTTC

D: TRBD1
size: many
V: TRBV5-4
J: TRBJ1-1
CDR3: CASSWGQGADEAFF
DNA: TGTGCCAGCAGCTGGGGACAGGGGGCCGATGAAGCTTTCTTT

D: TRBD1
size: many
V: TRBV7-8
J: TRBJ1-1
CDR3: CASSPKGQGLTEAFF
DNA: TGTGCCAGCAGCCCAAAGGGACAGGGGCTTACTGAAGCTTTCTTT

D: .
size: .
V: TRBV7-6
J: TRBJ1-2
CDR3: CASSSVRGRGGPWLSHDYTF
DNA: TGTGCCAGCAGCTCCGTCCGAGGGCGGGGAGGCCCATGGCTATCCCATGACTACACCTTC

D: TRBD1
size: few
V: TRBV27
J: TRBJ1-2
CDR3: CASSSGGKGYTF
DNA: TGTGCCAGCAGTTCAGGGGGTAAGGGCTACACCTTC

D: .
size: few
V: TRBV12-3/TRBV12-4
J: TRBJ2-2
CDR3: CASSSENKNTGELFF
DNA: TGTGCCAGCAGTTCTGAAAACAAGAACACCGGGGAGCTGTTTTTT

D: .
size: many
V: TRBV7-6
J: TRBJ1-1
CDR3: CASSLGPGGEAFF
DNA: TGTGCCAGCAGCTTGGGGCCCGGGGGGGAAGCTTTCTTT

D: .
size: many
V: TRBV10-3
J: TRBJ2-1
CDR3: CAIRRDRSSSYNEQFF
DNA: TGTGCCATCAGACGTGACAGGTCGAGCTCCTACAATGAGCAGTTCTTC

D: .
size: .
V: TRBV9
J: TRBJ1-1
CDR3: CANSVLGDAEAFF
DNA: TGTGCCAACTCGGTTTTAGGGGATGCTGAAGCTTTCTTT

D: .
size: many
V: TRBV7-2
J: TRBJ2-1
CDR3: CASIGGYNEQFF
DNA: TGTGCCAGTATTGGGGGGTACAATGAGCAGTTCTTC

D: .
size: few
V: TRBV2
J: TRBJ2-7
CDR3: CGPSGDEQYF
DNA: TGCGGCCCGTCTGGGGACGAGCAGTACTTC

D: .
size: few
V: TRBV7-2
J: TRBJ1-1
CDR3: CASRYRARYTEAFF
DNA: TGTGCCAGCAGATACAGGGCTCGCTACACTGAAGCTTTCTTT

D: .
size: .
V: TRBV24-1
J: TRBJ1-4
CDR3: CATSDFRVEKLFF
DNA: TGTGCCACCAGTGATTTCAGGGTTGAAAAACTGTTTTTT

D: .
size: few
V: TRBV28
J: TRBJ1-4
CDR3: CASLRGRATNEKLFF
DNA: TGTGCCAGCCTTCGGGGACGTGCAACTAATGAAAAACTGTTTTTT

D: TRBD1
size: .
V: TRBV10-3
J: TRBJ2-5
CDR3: CAIRGTGSQETQYF
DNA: TGTGCCATCAGGGGGACAGGATCACAAGAGACCCAGTACTTC

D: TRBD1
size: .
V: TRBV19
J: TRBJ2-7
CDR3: CASFGQGVHEQYF
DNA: TGTGCCAGCTTCGGACAGGGTGTGCACGAGCAGTACTTC

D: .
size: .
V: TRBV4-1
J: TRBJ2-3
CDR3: CASSQGYPGHSVTDTQYF
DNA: TGCGCCAGCAGCCAGGGTTACCCGGGACACAGTGTCACAGATACGCAGTATTTT

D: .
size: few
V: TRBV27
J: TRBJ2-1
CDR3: CASSLSGLNEQFF
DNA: TGTGCCAGCAGTTTATCGGGGCTGAATGAGCAGTTCTTC

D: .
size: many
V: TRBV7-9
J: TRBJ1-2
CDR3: CASSLEGGYGYTF
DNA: TGTGCCAGCAGCTTAGAAGGGGGTTATGGCTACACCTTC

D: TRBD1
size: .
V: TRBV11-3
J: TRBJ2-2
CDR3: CVSSFRGRNTGELFF
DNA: TGTGTCAGCAGCTTCAGGGGGCGAAACACCGGGGAGCTGTTTTTT

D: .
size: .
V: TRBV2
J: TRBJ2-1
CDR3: CASQGRYNEQFF
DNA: TGTGCCAGCCAGGGAAGATACAATGAGCAGTTCTTC

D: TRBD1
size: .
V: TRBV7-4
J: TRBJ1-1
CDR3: CASSSRTGINTEAFF
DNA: TGTGCCAGCAGCTCGCGGACAGGGATAAACACTGAAGCTTTCTTT

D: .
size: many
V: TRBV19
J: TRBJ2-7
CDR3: CASSIDLGVEDRPGEQYF
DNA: TGTGCCAGTAGTATAGATCTTGGGGTAGAGGACCGACCAGGCGAGCAGTACTTC

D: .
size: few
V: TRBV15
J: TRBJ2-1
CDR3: CATSRDRGPRDNEQFF
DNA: TGTGCCACCAGCAGAGATCGAGGCCCACGGGACAATGAGCAGTTCTTC

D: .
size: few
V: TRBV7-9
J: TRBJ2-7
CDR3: CASSLVGGFEQYF
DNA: TGTGCCAGCAGCTTAGTAGGAGGGTTCGAGCAGTACTTC

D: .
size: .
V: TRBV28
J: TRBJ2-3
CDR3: CASFRSDTQYF
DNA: TGTGCCAGCTTCCGATCAGATACGCAGTATTTT

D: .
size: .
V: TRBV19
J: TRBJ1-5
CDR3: CASSMRGRQPQHF
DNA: TGTGCCAGTAGTATGAGGGGTAGACAGCCCCAGCATTTT

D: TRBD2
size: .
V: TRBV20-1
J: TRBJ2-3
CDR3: CSARAGLAGGVDGDTQYF
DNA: TGCAGTGCTAGAGCTGGGCTAGCGGGGGGGGTGGACGGAGATACGCAGTATTTT

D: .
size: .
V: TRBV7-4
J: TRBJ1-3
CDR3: CASSLSPPTGTSGNTIYF
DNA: TGTGCCAGCAGCTTATCCCCCCCGACAGGAACGTCTGGAAACACCATATATTTT

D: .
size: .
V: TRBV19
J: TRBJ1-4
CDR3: CASNPGGEKLFF
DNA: TGTGCCAGTAACCCCGGGGGTGAAAAACTGTTTTTT

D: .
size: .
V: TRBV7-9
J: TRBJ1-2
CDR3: CASSLSTVHYGYTF
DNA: TGTGCCAGCAGCTTGTCCACAGTCCACTATGGCTACACCTTC

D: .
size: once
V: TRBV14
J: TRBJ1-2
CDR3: CASSQDHREADGYTF
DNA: TGTGCCAGCAGTCAAGATCACAGGGAGGCCGATGGCTACACCTTC

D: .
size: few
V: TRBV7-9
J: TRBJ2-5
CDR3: CASSSVRLVSGETQYF
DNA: TGTGCCAGCAGCTCCGTCCGACTAGTATCGGGGGAGACCCAGTACTTC

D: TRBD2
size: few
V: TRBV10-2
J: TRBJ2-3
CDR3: CASVGLAGGTDTQYF
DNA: TGCGCCAGCGTGGGACTAGCGGGGGGCACAGATACGCAGTATTTT

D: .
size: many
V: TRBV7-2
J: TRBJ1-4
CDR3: CASSSWDTYNEKLFF
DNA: TGTGCCAGCAGCTCTTGGGACACCTATAATGAAAAACTGTTTTTT

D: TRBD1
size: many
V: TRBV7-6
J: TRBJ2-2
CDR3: CASSHGTGAGELFF
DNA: TGTGCCAGCAGCCACGGGACAGGGGCCGGGGAGCTGTTTTTT

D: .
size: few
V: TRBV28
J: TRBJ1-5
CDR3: CASSPSGRDSNQPQHF
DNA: TGTGCCAGCAGTCCGTCTGGTCGGGATAGCAATCAGCCCCAGCATTTT

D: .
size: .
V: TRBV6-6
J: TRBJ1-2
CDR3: CASSYTVNYRQTYGYTF
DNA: TGTGCCAGCAGTTACACCGTGAACTATAGACAGACCTATGGCTACACCTTC

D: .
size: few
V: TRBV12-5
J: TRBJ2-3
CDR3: CASGVEDYPPDTQYF
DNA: TGTGCTAGTGGGGTAGAGGACTACCCCCCAGATACGCAGTATTTT

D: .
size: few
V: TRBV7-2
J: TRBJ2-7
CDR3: CASSSWTFYEQYF
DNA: TGTGCCAGCAGCTCCTGGACCTTTTACGAGCAGTACTTC

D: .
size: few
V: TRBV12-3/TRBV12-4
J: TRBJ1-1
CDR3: CASSLRLLNTEAFF
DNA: TGTGCCAGCAGTTTACGACTGCTGAACACTGAAGCTTTCTTT

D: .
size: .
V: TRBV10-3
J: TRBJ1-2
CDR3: CAIRTGVAGYTF
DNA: TGTGCCATCAGGACGGGGGTCGCTGGCTACACCTTC